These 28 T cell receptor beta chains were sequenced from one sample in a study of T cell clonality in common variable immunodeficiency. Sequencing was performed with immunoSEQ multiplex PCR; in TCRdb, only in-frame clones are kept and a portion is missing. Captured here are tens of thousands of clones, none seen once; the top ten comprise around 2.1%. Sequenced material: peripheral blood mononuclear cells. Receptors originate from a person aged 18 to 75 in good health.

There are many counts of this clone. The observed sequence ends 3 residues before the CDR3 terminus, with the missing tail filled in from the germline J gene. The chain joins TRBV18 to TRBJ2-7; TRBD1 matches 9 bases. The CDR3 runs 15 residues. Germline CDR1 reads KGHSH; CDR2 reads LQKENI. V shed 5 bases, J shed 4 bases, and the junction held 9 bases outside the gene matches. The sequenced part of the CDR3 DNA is TGTGCCAGCTCATTTTCGACAGGGGGGACATACGAG. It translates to CASSFSTGGTYE. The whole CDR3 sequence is CASSFSTGGTYEQYF. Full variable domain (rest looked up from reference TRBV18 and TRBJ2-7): NAGVMQNPRHLVRRRGQEARLRCSPMKGHSHVYWYRQLPEEGLKFMVYLQKENIIDESGMPKERFSAEFPKEGPSILRIQQVVRGDSAAYFCASSFSTGGTYEQYFGPGTRLTVT.

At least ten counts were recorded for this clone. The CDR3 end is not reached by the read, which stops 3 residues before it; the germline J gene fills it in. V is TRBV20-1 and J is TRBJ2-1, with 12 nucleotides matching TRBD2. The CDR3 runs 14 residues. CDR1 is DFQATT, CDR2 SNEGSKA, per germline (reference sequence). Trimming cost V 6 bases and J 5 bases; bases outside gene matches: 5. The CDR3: CSARTSGINNEQFF. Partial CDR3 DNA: TGCAGTGCGAGGACTAGCGGGATTAACAATGAG.

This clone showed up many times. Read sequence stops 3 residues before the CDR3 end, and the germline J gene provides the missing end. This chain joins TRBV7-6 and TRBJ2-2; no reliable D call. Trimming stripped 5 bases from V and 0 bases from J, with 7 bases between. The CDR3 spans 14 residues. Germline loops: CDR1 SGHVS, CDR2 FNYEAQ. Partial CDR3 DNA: TGTGCCAGCAGCCGCGTTCCGAACACCGGGGAG. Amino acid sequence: CASSRVPNTGE. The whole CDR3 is CASSRVPNTGELFF.

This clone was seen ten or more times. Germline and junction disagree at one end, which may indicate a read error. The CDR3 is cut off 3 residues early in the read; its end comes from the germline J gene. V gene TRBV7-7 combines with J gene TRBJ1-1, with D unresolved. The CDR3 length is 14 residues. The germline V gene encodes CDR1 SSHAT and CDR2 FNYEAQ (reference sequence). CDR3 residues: CASSKDPGDTEAFF. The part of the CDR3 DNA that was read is TGTGCTAGCAGCAAGGACCCCGGGGACACTGAA.

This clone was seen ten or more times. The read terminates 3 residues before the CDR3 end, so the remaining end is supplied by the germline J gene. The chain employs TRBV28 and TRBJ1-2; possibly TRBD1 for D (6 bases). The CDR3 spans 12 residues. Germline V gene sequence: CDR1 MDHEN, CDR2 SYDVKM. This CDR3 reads CASNQQGLGYTF. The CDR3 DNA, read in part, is TGTGCCAGCAACCAGCAGGGGCTCGGC.

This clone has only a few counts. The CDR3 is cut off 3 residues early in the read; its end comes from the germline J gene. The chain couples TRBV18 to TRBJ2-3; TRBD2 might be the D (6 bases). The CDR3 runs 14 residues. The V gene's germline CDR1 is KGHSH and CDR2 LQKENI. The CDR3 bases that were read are TGTGCCAGCTCACCGGAGGGGTGGGAAGAGGCG. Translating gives CASSPEGWEEA. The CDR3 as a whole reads CASSPEGWEEAQYF.

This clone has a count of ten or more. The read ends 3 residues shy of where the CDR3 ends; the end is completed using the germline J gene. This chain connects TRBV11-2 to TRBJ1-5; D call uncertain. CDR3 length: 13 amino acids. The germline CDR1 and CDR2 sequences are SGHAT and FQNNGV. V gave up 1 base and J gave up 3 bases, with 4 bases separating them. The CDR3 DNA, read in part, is TGTGCCAGCAGCTTAGGACTCAATCAGCCC. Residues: CASSLGLNQP. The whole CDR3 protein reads CASSLGLNQPQHF.

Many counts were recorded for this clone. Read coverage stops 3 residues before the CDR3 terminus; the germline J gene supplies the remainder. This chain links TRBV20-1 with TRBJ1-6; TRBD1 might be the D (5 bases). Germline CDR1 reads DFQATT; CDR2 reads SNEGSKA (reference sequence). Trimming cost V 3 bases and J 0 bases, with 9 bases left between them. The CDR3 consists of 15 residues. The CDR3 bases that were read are TGCAGTGCTAGTATCCAGGGCTCCTATAATTCACCC. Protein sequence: CSASIQGSYNSP. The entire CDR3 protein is CSASIQGSYNSPLHF.

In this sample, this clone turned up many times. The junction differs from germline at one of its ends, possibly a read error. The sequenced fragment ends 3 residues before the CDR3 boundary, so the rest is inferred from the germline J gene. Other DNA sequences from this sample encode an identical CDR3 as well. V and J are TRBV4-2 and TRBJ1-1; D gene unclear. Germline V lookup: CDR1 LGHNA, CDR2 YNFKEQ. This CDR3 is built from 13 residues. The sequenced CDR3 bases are TGCGCCAGCAGCCTTGGCTTGAACACTGAA. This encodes CASSLGLNTE. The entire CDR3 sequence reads CASSLGLNTEAFF.

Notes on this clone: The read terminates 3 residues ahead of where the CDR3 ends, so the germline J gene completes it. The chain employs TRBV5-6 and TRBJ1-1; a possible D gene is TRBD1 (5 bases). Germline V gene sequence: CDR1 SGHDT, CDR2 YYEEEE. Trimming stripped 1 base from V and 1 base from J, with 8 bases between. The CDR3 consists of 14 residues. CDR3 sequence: CASSLFGANTEAFF. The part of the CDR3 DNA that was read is TGTGCCAGCAGCTTGTTTGGGGCGAACACTGAA.

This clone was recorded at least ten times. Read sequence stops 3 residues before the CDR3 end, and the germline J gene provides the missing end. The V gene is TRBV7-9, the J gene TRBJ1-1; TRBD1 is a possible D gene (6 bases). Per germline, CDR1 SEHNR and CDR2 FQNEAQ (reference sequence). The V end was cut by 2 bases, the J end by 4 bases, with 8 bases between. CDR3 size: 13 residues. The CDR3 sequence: CASSLRGGTEAFF. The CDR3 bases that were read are TGTGCCAGCAGCTTACGAGGGGGCACTGAA.

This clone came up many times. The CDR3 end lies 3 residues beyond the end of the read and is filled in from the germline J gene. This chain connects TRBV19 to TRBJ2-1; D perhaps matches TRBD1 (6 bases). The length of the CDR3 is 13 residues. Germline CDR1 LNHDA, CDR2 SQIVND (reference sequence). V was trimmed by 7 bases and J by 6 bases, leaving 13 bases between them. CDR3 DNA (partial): TGTGCCAGTAACTCACAGGGTTCCAATGAG. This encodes CASNSQGSNE. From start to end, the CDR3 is CASNSQGSNEQFF.

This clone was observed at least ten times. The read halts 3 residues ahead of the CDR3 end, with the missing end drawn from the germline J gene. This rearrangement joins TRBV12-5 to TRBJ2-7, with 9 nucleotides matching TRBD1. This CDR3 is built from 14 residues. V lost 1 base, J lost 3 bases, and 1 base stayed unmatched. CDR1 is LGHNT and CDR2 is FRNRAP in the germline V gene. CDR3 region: CASGLGTGDYEQYF. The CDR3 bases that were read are TGTGCTAGTGGTTTGGGGACAGGGGACTACGAG.

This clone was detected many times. The CDR3 sequence: CASSLEPYNEQFF. The DNA read from the CDR3 is TGTGCCAGCAGTTTAGAGCCCTACAATGAG. V usage is TRBV27 and J usage is TRBJ2-1; D uncertain. The CDR3 end falls 3 residues outside the read, so it is completed with the germline J gene. Germline V gene lookup returns CDR1 MNHEY and CDR2 SMNVEV (reference sequence). The length of the CDR3 is 13 residues. Trimming stripped 2 bases from V and 2 bases from J, with 4 bases between.

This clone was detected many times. The CDR3 loop reads CASSPGGTGISGNTIYF. The CDR3 DNA, read in part, is TGTGCCAGCAGCCCTGGCGGGACAGGGATCTCTGGAAACACC. The V gene is TRBV4-2, the J gene TRBJ1-3; 9 bases are shared with TRBD1. The sequence runs out 3 residues before the end of the CDR3; the remainder is reconstructed from the germline J gene. Germline CDR1 is LGHNA and CDR2 is YNFKEQ. The CDR3 length is 17 residues. V lost 4 bases to trimming and J lost 0 bases; unmatched junction nucleotides: 7.

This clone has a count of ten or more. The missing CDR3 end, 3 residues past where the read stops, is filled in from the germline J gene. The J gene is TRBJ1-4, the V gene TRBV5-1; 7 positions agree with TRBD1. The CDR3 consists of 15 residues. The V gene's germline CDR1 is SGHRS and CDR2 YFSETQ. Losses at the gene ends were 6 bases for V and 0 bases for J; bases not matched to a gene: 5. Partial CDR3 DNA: TGCGCCAGCACCGCAGGACAGGCAACTAATGAAAAA. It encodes CASTAGQATNEK. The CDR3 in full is CASTAGQATNEKLFF.

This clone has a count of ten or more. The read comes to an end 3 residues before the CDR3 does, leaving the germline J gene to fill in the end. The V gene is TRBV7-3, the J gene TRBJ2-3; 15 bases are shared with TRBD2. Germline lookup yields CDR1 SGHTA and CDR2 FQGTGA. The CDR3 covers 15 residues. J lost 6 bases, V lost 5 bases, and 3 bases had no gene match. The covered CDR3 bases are TGTGCCAGCAGCCGGACTAGCGGGAGGGAGGATACG. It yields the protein CASSRTSGREDT. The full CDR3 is CASSRTSGREDTQYF.

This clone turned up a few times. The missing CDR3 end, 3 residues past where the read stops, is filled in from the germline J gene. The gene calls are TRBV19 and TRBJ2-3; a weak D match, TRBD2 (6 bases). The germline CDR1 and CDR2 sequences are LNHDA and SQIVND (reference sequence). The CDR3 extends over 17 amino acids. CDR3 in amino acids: CASTPPGTPGRGQPQYF. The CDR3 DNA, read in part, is TGTGCCAGTACCCCACCTGGGACTCCGGGGCGCGGGCAGCCG.

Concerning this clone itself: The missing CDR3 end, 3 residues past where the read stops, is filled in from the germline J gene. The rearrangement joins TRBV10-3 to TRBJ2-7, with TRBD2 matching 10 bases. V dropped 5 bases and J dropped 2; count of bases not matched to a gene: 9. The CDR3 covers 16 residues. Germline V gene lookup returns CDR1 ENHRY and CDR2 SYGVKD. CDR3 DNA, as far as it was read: TGTGCCATCAGTTCCGGGACTAGCGTGGGCACCTACGAG. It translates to CAISSGTSVGTYE. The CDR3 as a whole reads CAISSGTSVGTYEQYF.

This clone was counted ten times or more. The CDR3 sequence: CASCPNNLKAGADTQYF. The sequenced part of the CDR3 DNA is TGTGCCAGCTGTCCCAATAACTTGAAGGCAGGGGCAGATACG. The chain combines TRBV18 with TRBJ2-3, with a possible D match to TRBD1 (6 bases). The read ends 3 residues before the CDR3 terminus; that terminus is restored from the germline J gene. The CDR3 length is 17 residues. Germline V gives CDR1 KGHSH, CDR2 LQKENI. V dropped 7 bases and J dropped 4 bases, with 24 bases sitting between them.

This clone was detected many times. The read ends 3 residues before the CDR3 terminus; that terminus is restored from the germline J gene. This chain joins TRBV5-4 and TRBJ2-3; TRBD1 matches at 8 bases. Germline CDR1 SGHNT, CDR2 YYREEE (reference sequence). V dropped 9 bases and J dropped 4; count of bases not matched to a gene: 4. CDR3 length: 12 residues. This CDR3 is CATWTGSDTQYF. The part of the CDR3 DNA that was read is TGTGCCACCTGGACAGGGTCAGATACG.

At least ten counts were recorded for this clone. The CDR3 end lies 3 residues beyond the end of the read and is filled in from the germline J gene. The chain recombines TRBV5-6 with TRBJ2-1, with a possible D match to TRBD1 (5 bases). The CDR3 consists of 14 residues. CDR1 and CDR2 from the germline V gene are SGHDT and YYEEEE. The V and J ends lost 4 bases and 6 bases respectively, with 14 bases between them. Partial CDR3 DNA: TGTGCCAGCAGCATAGCAGGGTCGGGCAATGAG. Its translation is CASSIAGSGNE. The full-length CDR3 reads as CASSIAGSGNEQFF.

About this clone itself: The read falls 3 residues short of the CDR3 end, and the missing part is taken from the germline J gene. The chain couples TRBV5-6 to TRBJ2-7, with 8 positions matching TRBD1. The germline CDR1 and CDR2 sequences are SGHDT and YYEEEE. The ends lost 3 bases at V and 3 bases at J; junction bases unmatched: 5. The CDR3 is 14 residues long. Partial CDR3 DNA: TGTGCCAGCAGCTCTGGCACAGGGGGCTACGAG. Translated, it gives CASSSGTGGYE. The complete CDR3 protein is CASSSGTGGYEQYF.

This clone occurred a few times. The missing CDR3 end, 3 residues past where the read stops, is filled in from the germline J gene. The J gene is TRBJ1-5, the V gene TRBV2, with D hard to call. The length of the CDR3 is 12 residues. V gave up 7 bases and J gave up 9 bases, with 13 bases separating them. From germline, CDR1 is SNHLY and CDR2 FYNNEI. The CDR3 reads CASTSLGGPQHF. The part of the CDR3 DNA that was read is TGTGCCAGCACTTCGTTAGGCGGGCCC.

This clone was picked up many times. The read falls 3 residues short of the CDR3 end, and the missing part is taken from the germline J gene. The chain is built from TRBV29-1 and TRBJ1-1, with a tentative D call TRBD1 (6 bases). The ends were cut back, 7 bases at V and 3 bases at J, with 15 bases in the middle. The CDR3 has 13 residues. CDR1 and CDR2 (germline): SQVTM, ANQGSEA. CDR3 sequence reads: CSAQGSGDTEAFF. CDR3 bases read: TGCAGCGCCCAGGGGAGCGGCGACACTGAA.

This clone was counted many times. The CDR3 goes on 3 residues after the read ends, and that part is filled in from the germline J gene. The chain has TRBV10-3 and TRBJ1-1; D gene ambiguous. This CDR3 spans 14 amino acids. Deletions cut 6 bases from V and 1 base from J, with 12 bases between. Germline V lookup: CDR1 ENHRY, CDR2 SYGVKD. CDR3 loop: CAISPISGNTEAFF. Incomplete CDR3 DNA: TGTGCCATCAGCCCCATTTCCGGGAACACTGAA.

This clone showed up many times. The sequenced part of the CDR3 DNA is TGTGCCAGTAGTACACCACAGGGGGCGGGGACTGAA. Translated, it gives CASSTPQGAGTE. The full CDR3 sequence reads CASSTPQGAGTEAFF. The gene calls are TRBV19 and TRBJ1-1; 9 bases are shared with TRBD1. The DNA ends 3 residues before the CDR3 does, and the rest of the CDR3 is filled in from the germline J gene. Looked up from germline, CDR1 is LNHDA and CDR2 is SQIVND (reference sequence). This CDR3 contains 15 residues. The J segment lost 5 bases and the V segment lost 4 bases, leaving 8 bases of the junction unmatched.

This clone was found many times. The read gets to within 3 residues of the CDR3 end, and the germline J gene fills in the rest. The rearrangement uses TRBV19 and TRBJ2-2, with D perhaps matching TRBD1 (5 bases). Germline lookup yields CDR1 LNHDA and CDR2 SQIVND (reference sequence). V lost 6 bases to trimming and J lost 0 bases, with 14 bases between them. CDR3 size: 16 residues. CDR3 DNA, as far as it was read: TGTGCCAGTAGCACTCAAGGGGTTACGAACACCGGGGAG. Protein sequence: CASSTQGVTNTGE. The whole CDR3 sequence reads CASSTQGVTNTGELFF.